This entry lists 2 T cell receptor beta chains sequenced from one sample in a study of tissue T cells after allogeneic stem cell transplantation. TCRdb keeps only in-frame clones here, not all; method: immunoSEQ multiplex PCR. The sample lists just over 9,500 clones, roughly three fifths seen once, with 9.2% in the top ten. This specimen was tissue from the ileum, taken at autopsy. Receptors originate from a woman between 18 and 50 years old with breast cancer.

The genes are TRBV10-3 and TRBJ2-5; TRBD1 is a possible D gene (6 bases). This CDR3 is built from 12 residues. Germline CDR1 is ENHRY and CDR2 is SYGVKD. The V end was cut by 8 bases, the J end by 1 base, with 8 bases between. For the CDR3, the DNA is TGTGCCATCGGCAGGGGCCAAGAGACCCAGTACTTC. Protein sequence: CAIGRGQETQYF.

The rearrangement links TRBV6-5 to TRBJ1-5; 7 nucleotides align to TRBD1. With V trimmed by 6 bases and J by 0 bases, 2 bases remained unmatched. The CDR3 consists of 14 residues. CDR1 and CDR2 (germline): MNHEY, SVGAGI. The CDR3 sequence: CASRTGNSNQPQHF. The CDR3 DNA reads TGTGCCAGCAGGACAGGGAATAGCAATCAGCCCCAGCATTTT.